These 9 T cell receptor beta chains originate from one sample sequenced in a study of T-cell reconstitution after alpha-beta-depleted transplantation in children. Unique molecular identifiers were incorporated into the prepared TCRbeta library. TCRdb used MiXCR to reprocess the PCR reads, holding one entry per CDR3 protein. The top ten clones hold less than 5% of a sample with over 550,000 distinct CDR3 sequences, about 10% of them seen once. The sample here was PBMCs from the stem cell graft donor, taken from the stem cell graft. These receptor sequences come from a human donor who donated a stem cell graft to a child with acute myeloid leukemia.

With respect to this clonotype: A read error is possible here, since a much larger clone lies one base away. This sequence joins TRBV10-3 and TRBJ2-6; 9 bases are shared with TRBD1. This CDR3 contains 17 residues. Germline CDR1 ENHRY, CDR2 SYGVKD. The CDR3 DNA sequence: TGTGTCATCAGTGTAGGGACAGGGAACTCTGGGGCCAACGTCCTGACTTTC. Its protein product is CVISVGTGNSGANVLTF.

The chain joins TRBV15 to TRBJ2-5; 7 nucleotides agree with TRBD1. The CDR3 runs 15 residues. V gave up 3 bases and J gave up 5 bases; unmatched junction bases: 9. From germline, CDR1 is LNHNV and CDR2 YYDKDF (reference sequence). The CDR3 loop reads CATSRSQGVGETQYF. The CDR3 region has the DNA TGTGCCACCAGCAGGTCCCAGGGGGTAGGGGAGACCCAGTACTTC.

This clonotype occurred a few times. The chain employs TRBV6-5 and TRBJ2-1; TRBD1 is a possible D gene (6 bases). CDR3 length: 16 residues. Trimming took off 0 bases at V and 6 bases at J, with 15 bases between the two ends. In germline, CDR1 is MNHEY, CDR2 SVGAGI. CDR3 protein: CASSYSIGHRANEQFF. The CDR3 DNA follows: TGTGCCAGCAGTTACTCGATTGGACACAGGGCCAATGAGCAGTTCTTC.

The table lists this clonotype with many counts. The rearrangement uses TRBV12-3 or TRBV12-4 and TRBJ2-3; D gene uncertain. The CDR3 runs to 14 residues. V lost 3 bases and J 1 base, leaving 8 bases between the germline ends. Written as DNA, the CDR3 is TGTGCCAGCAGTTTCGGCTTGGGCACAGATACGCAGTATTTT. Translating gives CASSFGLGTDTQYF.

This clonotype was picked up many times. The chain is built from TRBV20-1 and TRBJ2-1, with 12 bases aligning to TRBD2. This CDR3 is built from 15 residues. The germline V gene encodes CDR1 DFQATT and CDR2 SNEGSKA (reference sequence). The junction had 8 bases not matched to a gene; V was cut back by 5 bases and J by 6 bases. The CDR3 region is CSAHPSGRAVNEQFF. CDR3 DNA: TGCAGTGCTCACCCTAGCGGGAGGGCCGTCAATGAGCAGTTCTTC.

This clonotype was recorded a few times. CDR3 sequence reads: CASSFQGINEKLFF. CDR3 DNA: TGTGCCAGCAGTTTCCAGGGGATTAATGAAAAACTGTTTTTT. The chain is built from TRBV12-3 or TRBV12-4 and TRBJ1-4; D is possibly TRBD1 (6 bases). V lost 3 bases and J 4 bases, leaving 9 bases between the germline ends. The CDR3 is 14 residues long.

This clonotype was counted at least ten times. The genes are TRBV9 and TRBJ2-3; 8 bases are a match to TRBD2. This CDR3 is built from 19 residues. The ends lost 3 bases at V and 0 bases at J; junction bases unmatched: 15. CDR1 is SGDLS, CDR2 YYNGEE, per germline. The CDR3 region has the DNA TGTGCCAGCAGCGACTCATTTAGACAGGCGGGGGGCAGCACAGATACGCAGTATTTT. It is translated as CASSDSFRQAGGSTDTQYF.

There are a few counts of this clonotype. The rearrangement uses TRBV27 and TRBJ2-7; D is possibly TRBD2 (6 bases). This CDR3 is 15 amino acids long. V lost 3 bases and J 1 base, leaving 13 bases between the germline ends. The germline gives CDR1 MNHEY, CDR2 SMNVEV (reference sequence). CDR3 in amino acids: CASSFLGGTSYEQYF. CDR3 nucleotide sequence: TGTGCCAGCAGTTTTTTAGGCGGGACTTCCTACGAGCAGTACTTC.

CDR3 amino acids: CASSQTTAGYTF. The DNA for the CDR3 is TGTGCCAGCAGCCAAACGACGGCCGGCTACACCTTC. The rearrangement joins TRBV28 to TRBJ1-2; D remains unclear. V dropped 6 bases and J dropped 8 bases, with 13 bases sitting between them. Looked up from germline, CDR1 is MDHEN and CDR2 is SYDVKM. CDR3 length: 12 amino acids.